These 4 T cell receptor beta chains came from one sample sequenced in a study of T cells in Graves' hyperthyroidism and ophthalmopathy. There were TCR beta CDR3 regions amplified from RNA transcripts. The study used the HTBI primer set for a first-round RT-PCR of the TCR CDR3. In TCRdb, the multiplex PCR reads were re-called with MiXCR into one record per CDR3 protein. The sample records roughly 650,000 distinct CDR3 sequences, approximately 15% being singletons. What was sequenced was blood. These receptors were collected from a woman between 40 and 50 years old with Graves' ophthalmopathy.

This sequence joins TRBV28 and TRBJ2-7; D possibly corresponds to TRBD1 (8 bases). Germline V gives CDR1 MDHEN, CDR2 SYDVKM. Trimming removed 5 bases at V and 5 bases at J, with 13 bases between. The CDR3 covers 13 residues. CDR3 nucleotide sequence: TGTGCCAGCAGTACAGGGGGGGGGGACGAGCAGTACTTC. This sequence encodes CASSTGGGDEQYF.

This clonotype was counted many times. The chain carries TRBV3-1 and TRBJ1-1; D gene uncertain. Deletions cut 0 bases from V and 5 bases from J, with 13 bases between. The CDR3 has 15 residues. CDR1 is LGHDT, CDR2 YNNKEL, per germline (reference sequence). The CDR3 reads CASSQDLGFETEAFF. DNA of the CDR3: TGTGCCAGCAGCCAAGATCTGGGGTTTGAGACTGAAGCTTTCTTT.

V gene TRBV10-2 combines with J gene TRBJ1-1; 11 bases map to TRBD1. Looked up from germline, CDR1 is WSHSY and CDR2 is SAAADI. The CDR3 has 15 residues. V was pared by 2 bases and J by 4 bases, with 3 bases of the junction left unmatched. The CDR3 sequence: CASSEGGTGGTEAFF. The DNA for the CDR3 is TGCGCCAGCAGTGAGGGGGGGACAGGGGGCACTGAAGCTTTCTTT.

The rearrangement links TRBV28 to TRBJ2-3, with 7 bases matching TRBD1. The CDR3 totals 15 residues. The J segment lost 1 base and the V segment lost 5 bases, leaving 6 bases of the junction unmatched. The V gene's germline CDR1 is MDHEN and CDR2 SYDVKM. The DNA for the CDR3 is TGTGCCAGCAGTACCCGGGACAGTGGCACAGATACGCAGTATTTT. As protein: CASSTRDSGTDTQYF.